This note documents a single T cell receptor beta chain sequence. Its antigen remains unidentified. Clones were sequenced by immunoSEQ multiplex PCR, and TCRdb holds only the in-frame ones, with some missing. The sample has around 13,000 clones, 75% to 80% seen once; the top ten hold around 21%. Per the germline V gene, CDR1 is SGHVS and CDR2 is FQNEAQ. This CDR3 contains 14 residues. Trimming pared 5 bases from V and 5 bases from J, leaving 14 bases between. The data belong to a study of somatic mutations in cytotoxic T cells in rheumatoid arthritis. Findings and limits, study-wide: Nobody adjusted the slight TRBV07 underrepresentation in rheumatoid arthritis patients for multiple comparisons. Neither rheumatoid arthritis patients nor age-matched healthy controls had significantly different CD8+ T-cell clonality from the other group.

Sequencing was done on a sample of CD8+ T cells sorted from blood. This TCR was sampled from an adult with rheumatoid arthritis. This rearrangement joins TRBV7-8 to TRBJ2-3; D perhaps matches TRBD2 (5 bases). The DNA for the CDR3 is TGTGCCAGCAGCCACGTTGACGGAGGAGATACGCAGTATTTT. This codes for CASSHVDGGDTQYF.